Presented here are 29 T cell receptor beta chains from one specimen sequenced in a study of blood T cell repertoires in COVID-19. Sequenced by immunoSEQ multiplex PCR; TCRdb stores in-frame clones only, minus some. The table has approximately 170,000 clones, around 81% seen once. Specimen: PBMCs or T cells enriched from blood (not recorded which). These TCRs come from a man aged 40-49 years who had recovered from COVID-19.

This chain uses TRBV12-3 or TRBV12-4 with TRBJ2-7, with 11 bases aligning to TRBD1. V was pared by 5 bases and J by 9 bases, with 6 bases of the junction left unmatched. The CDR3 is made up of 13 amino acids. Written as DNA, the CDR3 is TGTGCCAGCAGTCGGGCGGGACAGGGGGTGCAGTACGTC. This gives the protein CASSRAGQGVQYV.

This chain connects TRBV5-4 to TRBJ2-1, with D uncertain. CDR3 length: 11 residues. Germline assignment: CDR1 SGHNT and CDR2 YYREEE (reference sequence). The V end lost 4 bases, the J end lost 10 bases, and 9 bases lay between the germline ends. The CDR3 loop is CASSGGREQFF. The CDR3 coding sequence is TGTGCCAGCAGCGGCGGTAGGGAGCAGTTCTTC. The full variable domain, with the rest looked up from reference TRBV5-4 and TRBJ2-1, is ETGVTQSPTHLIKTRGQQVTLRCSSQSGHNTVSWYQQALGQGPQFIFQYYREEENGRGNFPPRFSGLQFPNYSSELNVNALELDDSALYLCASSGGREQFFGPGTRLTVL.

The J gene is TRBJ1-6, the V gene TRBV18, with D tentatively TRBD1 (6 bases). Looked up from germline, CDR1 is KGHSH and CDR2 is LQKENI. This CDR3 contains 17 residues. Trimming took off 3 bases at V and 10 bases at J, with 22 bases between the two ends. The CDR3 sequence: CASSPPTGGVQGSPLHF. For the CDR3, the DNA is TGTGCCAGCTCACCCCCAACGGGGGGCGTTCAAGGCTCACCCCTCCACTTT.

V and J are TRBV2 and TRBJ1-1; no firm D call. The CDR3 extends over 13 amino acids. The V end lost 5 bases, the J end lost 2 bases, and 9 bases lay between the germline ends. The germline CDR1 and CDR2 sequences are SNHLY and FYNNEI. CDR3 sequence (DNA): TGTGCCAGCAGTACCAACTTTAACACTGAAGCTTTCTTT. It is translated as CASSTNFNTEAFF.

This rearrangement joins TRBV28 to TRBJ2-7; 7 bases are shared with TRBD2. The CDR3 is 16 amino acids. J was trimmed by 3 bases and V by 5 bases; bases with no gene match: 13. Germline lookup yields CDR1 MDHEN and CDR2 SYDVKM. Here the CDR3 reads CASSRGTTQGDYEQYV. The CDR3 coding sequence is TGTGCCAGCAGTCGGGGGACTACCCAAGGGGACTACGAGCAGTACGTC.

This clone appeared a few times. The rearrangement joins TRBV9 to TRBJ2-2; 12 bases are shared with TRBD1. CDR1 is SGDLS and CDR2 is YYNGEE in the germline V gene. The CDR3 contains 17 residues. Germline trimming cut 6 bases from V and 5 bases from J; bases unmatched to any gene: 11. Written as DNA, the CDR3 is TGTGCCAGCACCGCGACCGGGACAGGGGGCTGGACCGGGGAGCTGTTTTTT. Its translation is CASTATGTGGWTGELFF.

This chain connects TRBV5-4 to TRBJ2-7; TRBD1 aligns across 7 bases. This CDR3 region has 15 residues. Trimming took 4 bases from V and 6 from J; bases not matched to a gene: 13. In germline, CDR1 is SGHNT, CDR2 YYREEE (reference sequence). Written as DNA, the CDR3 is TGTGCCAGCAGCACCCGGACAGGTACGCCGGGCGAGCAGTACGTC. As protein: CASSTRTGTPGEQYV.

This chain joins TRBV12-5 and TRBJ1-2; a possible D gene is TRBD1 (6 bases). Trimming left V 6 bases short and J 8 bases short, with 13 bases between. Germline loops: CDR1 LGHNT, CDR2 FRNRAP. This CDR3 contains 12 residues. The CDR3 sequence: CASGGASEGYTF. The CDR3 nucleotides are TGTGCTAGTGGGGGGGCGTCTGAAGGCTACACCTTC.

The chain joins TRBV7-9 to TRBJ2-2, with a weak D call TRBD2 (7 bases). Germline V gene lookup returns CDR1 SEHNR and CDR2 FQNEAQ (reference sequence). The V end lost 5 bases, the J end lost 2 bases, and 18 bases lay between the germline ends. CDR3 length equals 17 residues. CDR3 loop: CASSRGAGGPNTGELFF. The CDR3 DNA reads TGTGCCAGCAGCCGGGGGGCAGGAGGCCCCAACACCGGGGAGCTGTTTTTT.

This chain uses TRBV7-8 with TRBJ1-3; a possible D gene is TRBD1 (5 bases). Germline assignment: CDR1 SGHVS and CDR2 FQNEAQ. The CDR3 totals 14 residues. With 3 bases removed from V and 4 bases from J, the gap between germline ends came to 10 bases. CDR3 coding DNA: TGTGCCAGCAGCTTGGATAGACAGGGAAACACCATATATTTT. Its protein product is CASSLDRQGNTIYF.

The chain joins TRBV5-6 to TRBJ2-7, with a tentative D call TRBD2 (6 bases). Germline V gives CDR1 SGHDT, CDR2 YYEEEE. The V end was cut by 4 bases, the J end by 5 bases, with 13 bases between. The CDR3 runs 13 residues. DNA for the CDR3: TGTGCCAGCAGCGTTCCTCCGGGAGACGAGCAGTACGTC. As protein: CASSVPPGDEQYV.

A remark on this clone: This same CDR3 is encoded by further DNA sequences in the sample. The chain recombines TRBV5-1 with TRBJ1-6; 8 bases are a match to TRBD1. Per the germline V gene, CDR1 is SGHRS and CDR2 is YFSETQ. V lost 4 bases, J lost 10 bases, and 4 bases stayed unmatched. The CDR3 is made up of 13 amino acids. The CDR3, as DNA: TGCGCCAGCAGCCTGGACAGGGACTCACCCCTCCACTTT. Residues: CASSLDRDSPLHF.

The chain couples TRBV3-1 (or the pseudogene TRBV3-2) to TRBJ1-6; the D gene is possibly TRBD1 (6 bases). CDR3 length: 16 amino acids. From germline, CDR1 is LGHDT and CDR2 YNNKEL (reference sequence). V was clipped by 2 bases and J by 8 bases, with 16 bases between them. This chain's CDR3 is CASSQPQGAGDSPLHF. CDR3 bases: TGTGCCAGCAGCCAACCACAGGGCGCTGGGGATTCACCCCTCCACTTT.

The DNA of the CDR3 is TGTGCCAGCAGCAACCGGAGGGGCGGCTCCTATAATTCACCCCTCCACTTT. It encodes CASSNRRGGSYNSPLHF. This chain links TRBV13 with TRBJ1-6, with D perhaps matching TRBD1 (5 bases). The CDR3 extends over 17 amino acids. CDR1 PRHDT and CDR2 FYEKMQ come from the germline V gene (reference sequence). V shed 5 bases and J shed 0 bases, with 14 bases lying between them. Looking up the rest from reference TRBV13 and TRBJ1-6 gives the full variable domain: AAGVIQSPRHLIKEKRETATLKCYPIPRHDTVYWYQQGPGQDPQFLISFYEKMQSDKGSIPDRFSAQQFSDYHSELNMSSLELGDSALYFCASSNRRGGSYNSPLHFGNGTRLTVT.

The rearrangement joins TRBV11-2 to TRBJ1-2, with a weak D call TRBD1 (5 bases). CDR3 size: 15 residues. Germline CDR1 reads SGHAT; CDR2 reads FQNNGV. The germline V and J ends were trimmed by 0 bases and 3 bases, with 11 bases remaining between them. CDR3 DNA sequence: TGTGCCAGCAGCTTAGAGGCAGGGATTCACTATGGCTACACCTTC. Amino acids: CASSLEAGIHYGYTF.

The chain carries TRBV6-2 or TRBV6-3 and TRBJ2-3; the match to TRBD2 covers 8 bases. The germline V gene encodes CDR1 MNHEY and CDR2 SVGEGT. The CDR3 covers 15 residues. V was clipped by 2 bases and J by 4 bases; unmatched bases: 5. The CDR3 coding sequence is TGTGCCAGCAGTTACGATACGGGGGGGGCAGATACGCAGTATTTT. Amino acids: CASSYDTGGADTQYF.

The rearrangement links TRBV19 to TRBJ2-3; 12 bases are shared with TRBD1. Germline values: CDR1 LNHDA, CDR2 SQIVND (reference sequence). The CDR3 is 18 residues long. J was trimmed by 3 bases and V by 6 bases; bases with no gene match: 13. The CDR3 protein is CASSHYPRDRGLTDTQYF. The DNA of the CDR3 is TGTGCCAGTAGCCATTACCCGCGGGACAGGGGGCTAACAGATACGCAGTATTTT.

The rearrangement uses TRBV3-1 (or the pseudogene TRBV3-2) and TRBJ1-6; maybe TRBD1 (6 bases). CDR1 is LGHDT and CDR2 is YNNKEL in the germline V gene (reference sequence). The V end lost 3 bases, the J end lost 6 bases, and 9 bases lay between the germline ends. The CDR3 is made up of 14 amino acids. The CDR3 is CASSQGAGNSPLHF. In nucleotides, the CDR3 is TGTGCCAGCAGCCAGGGGGCGGGTAATTCACCCCTCCACTTT.

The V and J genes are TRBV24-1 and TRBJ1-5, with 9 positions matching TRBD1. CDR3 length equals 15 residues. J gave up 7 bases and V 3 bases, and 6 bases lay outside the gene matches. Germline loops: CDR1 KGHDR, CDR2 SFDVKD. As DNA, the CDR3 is TGTGCCACCAGTGATGCGGGACAGGGTTCACAGCCCCAGCATTTT. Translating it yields CATSDAGQGSQPQHF.

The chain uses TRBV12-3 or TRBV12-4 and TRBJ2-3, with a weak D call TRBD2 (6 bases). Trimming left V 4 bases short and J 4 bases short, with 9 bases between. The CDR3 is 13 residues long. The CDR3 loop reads CASSSDYPDTQYF. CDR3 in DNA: TGTGCCAGCAGTTCGGACTACCCAGATACGCAGTATTTT.

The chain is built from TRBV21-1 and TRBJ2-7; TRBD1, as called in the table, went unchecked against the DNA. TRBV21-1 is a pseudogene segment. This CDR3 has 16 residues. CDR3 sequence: CASSKVRERGPYEQYV. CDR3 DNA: TGTGCCAGCAGCAAGGTCAGGGAGAGGGGGCCCTACGAGCAGTACGTC.

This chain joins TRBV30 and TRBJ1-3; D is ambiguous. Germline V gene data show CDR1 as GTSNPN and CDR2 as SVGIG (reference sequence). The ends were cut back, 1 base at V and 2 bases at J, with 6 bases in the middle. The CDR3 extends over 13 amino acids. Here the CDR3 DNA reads TGTGCCTGGAGTGCACGCGCTGGAAACACCATATATTTT. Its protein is CAWSARAGNTIYF.

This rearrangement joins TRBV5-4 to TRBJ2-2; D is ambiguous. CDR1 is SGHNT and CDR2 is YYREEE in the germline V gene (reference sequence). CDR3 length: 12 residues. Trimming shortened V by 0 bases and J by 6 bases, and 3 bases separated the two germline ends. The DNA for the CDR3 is TGTGCCAGCAGCTTGGCGGCCGGGGAGCTGTTTTTT. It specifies CASSLAAGELFF.

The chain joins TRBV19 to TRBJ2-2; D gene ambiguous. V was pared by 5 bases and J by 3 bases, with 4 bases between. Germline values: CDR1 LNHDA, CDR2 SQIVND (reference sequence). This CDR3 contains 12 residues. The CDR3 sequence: CASSSYTGELFF. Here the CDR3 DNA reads TGTGCCAGTAGTTCCTACACCGGGGAGCTGTTTTTT.

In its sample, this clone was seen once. As DNA, the CDR3 is TGTGCCAGTAGTATTCGGTCGAGGGGGGGAATCAATGAGCAGTTCTTC. Translated: CASSIRSRGGINEQFF. V is TRBV19 and J is TRBJ2-1; D is possibly TRBD2 (7 bases). The germline V gene has CDR1 LNHDA and CDR2 SQIVND (reference sequence). V was shortened by 3 bases and J by 6 bases, with 18 bases between the two germline ends. The CDR3 is made up of 16 amino acids. The full variable domain, its missing parts supplied by reference TRBV19 and TRBJ2-1, is DGGITQSPKYLFRKEGQNVTLSCEQNLNHDAMYWYRQDPGQGLRLIYYSQIVNDFQKGDIAEGYSVSREKKESFPLTVTSAQKNPTAFYLCASSIRSRGGINEQFFGPGTRLTVL.

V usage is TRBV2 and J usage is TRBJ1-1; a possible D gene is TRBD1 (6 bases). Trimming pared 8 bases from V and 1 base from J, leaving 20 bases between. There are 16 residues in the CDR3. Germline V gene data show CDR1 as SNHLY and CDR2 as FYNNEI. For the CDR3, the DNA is TGTGCCAGCCCGAAGGGGACACGACTACCGAACACTGAAGCTTTCTTT. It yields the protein CASPKGTRLPNTEAFF.

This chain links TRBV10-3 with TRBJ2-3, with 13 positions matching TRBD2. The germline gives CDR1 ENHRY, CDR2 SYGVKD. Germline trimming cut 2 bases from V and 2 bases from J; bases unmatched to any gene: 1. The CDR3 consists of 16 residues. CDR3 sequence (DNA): TGTGCCATCAGTGAGGGGACTAGCGGGAACACAGATACGCAGTATTTT. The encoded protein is CAISEGTSGNTDTQYF.

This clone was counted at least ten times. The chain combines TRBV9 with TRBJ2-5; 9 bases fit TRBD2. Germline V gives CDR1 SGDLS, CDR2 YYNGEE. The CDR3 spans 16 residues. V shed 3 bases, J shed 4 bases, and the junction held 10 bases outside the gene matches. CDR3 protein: CASSEGTSPPPETQYF. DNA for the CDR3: TGTGCCAGCAGCGAGGGGACTAGCCCCCCCCCAGAGACCCAGTACTTC.

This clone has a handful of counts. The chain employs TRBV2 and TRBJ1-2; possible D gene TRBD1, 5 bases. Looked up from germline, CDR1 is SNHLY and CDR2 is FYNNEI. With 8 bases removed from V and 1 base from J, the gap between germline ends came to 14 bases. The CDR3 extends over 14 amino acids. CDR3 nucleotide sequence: TGTGCCAGCCCGGGACTGCAACTTAACTATGGCTACACCTTC. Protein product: CASPGLQLNYGYTF. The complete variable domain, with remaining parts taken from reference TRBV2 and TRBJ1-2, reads EPEVTQTPSHQVTQMGQEVILRCVPISNHLYFYWYRQILGQKVEFLVSFYNNEISEKSEIFDDQFSVERPDGSNFTLKIRSTKLEDSAMYFCASPGLQLNYGYTFGSGTRLTVV.